This T cell receptor beta chain is from a study of shared clonotypes between healthy human individuals. Study in general: Plates per donor: three CD4 naive, three CD4 memory, two CD8 naive, one CD8 memory. Study results and caveats: Some clonotypes were shared by all four sorted-subset donors, while others were not shared. The non-shared ones had lower generation probabilities than the shared ones. Across a handful of donors, naive CD4 shared 4.5% to 6%, naive CD8 more than 3%, memory CD4 roughly 2.4%, memory CD8 0.4% to 0.5%.

Method: immunoSEQ multiplex PCR; TCRdb's copy keeps in-frame clones and lacks some. This table has millions of clones, approximately 90% appearing once. CDR3 length equals 19 residues. Per the germline V gene, CDR1 is WSHSY and CDR2 is SAAADI. With V trimmed by 6 bases and J by 0 bases, 15 bases remained unmatched. Donation came from healthy HIV-negative adults that had no recent acute infections or vaccinations. With regard to this clone: The antigen is not known.

The genes are TRBV10-2 and TRBJ2-7; 12 bases map to TRBD1. The receptor was derived from a man between 18 and 35 years old in good health. The sequenced sample was naive CD4+ T cells sorted from blood. Subset indicated: CD45RA+ positively selected. CDR3 protein: CASRTIRDRGRRDSYEQYF. The DNA for the CDR3 is TGCGCCAGCAGGACGATCCGGGACAGGGGGCGACGGGACTCCTACGAGCAGTACTTC.